The 2 T cell receptor beta chains given below trace back to one sample, sequenced in a study of OX40 agonist ivuxolimab in advanced cancers. TCRdb's table, derived via immunoSEQ multiplex PCR, lists solely in-frame clones and lacks some. The table includes about 59,000 clones, about 85% detected once. The source was CD4+ or CD8+ T cells sorted from blood, collected in a trial of the OX40 agonist ivuxolimab. These receptors were collected from an adult with an advanced solid tumor such as melanoma, head and neck, liver or kidney cancer.

This chain links TRBV19 with TRBJ2-2; possibly TRBD1 for D (5 bases). The CDR3 loop spans 14 amino acids. Trimming left V 7 bases short and J 5 bases short, with 14 bases between. The germline gives CDR1 LNHDA, CDR2 SQIVND (reference sequence). The CDR3 reads CASTRQTNTGELFF. The CDR3 DNA sequence: TGTGCCAGTACCCGACAGACAAATACCGGGGAGCTGTTTTTT. Drawing the rest from reference TRBV19 and TRBJ2-2, the complete variable domain is DGGITQSPKYLFRKEGQNVTLSCEQNLNHDAMYWYRQDPGQGLRLIYYSQIVNDFQKGDIAEGYSVSREKKESFPLTVTSAQKNPTAFYLCASTRQTNTGELFFGEGSRLTVL.

The chain uses TRBV28 and TRBJ1-2, with no clear D. CDR3 length equals 13 residues. Trimming removed 1 base at V and 6 bases at J, with 9 bases between. Germline V gene sequence: CDR1 MDHEN, CDR2 SYDVKM. The CDR3 DNA follows: TGTGCCAGCAGTTTATCGTGGGGAAATGGCTACACCTTC. Translating gives CASSLSWGNGYTF.